This record covers a single TCR beta chain. Its cognate antigen is unknown. For each CDR3 protein, TCRdb gives one entry from its re-call of the 5' RACE reads, without DNA. The record lists 150,000 to 170,000 distinct CDR3 sequences, of which the ten most abundant hold roughly a third. This specimen belongs to a study of T cells expressing NK-cell markers. Study results and limitations: Uncertainty persisted over the HCMV specificity of expanded NKG2C+ T cell clones.

The CDR3 contains 15 residues. Germline V gives CDR1 SNHLY, CDR2 FYNNEI. What was sequenced was blood T cells: a sorted CD56 or NKG2C T cell subset, CD4+ or CD8+ T cells, or bulk PBMC T cells (not recorded which). This TCR was recovered from a woman in her forties or fifties in good health. V gene TRBV2 combines with J gene TRBJ2-4. This chain's CDR3 is CASSDTLGAKNIQYF.